This is a list of T cell receptor beta chains from one sample in a study of blood T cell repertoires in COVID-19. TCRdb's copy holds only in-frame clones and misses some; the assay was immunoSEQ multiplex PCR. The sample consists of fewer than 200,000 clones, about 80% of them appearing once. The specimen sequenced was peripheral blood. The receptors stem from a woman aged 40 to 55 with COVID-19, enrolled during active disease. The CDR3 runs from the conserved cysteine through the conserved F or W. Fields, in order: J gene, V gene, clone size, D gene, CDR3 DNA, CDR3 protein. D genes are given only for firm matches. Size tells how often a clone was seen (once, few, many) or the class of an expanded clone, and some rows leave it out.

j_call: TRBJ2-3; v_call: TRBV7-9; clone_size: NA; d_call: NA; cdr3_nt: TGTGCCAGCAGCTTCGGACAGACAGATACGCAGTATTTT; cdr3_aa: CASSFGQTDTQYF
j_call: TRBJ2-1; v_call: TRBV5-1; clone_size: NA; d_call: TRBD2; cdr3_nt: TGCGCCAGCAGCTTGGGGGAGGGCCCCTACAATGAGCAGTTCTTC; cdr3_aa: CASSLGEGPYNEQFF
j_call: TRBJ2-3; v_call: TRBV4-1; clone_size: NA; d_call: NA; cdr3_nt: TGCGCCAGCAGCCTACAGGGTGTAACAGATACGCAGTATTTT; cdr3_aa: CASSLQGVTDTQYF
j_call: TRBJ2-7; v_call: TRBV27; clone_size: NA; d_call: NA; cdr3_nt: TGTGCCAGCAGTTGGAGCCCCTCCTACGAGCAGTACTTC; cdr3_aa: CASSWSPSYEQYF
j_call: TRBJ2-1; v_call: TRBV29-1; clone_size: NA; d_call: TRBD2; cdr3_nt: TGCAGCGTTAAAGGAGCGGGAGCCTACAATGAGCAGTTCTTC; cdr3_aa: CSVKGAGAYNEQFF
j_call: TRBJ1-3; v_call: TRBV2; clone_size: NA; d_call: TRBD1; cdr3_nt: TGTGCCAGCACCTTGACAGGGTCCGGAAACACCATATATTTT; cdr3_aa: CASTLTGSGNTIYF
j_call: TRBJ2-1; v_call: TRBV10-3; clone_size: NA; d_call: NA; cdr3_nt: TGTGCCACCTCCGGGGAGATTACCAATGAGCAGTTCTTC; cdr3_aa: CATSGEITNEQFF
j_call: TRBJ1-1; v_call: TRBV27; clone_size: NA; d_call: NA; cdr3_nt: TGTGCCAGCAGTTTGTCAGGGTTAACTGAAGCTTTCTTT; cdr3_aa: CASSLSGLTEAFF
j_call: TRBJ1-6; v_call: TRBV7-9; clone_size: NA; d_call: NA; cdr3_nt: TGTGCCAGCAGCTCACCGACAAACAAAAATTCACCCCTCCACTTT; cdr3_aa: CASSSPTNKNSPLHF
j_call: TRBJ1-5; v_call: TRBV7-9; clone_size: NA; d_call: TRBD1; cdr3_nt: TGTGCCAGCAGCCCAGGGAGTGACAGGGGGAATCAGCCCCAGCATTTT; cdr3_aa: CASSPGSDRGNQPQHF
j_call: TRBJ1-1; v_call: TRBV19; clone_size: NA; d_call: NA; cdr3_nt: TGTGCCAGTAGTTTCCAGACCAGGGTCCCTGAAGCTTTCTTT; cdr3_aa: CASSFQTRVPEAFF
j_call: TRBJ2-1; v_call: TRBV7-2; clone_size: NA; d_call: NA; cdr3_nt: TGTGCCAGCAGCTCCTCAGGTGGGGAGTCGTTTGAGCAGTTCTTC; cdr3_aa: CASSSSGGESFEQFF
j_call: TRBJ1-5; v_call: TRBV13; clone_size: NA; d_call: NA; cdr3_nt: TGTGCCAGCAGCTTAAGGGGCCGACCCCAGCATTTT; cdr3_aa: CASSLRGRPQHF
j_call: TRBJ1-3; v_call: TRBV7-6; clone_size: few; d_call: NA; cdr3_nt: TGTGCCAGCAGCCCAAGGACTAATACTGGAAACACCATATATTTT; cdr3_aa: CASSPRTNTGNTIYF
j_call: TRBJ2-1; v_call: TRBV4-2; clone_size: NA; d_call: TRBD2; cdr3_nt: TGTGCCAGCAGCCTGGGACTAGCGGACCCTTACAATGAGCAGTTCTTC; cdr3_aa: CASSLGLADPYNEQFF
j_call: TRBJ1-4; v_call: TRBV9; clone_size: few; d_call: TRBD1; cdr3_nt: TGTGCCAGCAGCTCCTACCGGGACAGGGGGAGCGAAAAACTGTTTTTT; cdr3_aa: CASSSYRDRGSEKLFF
j_call: TRBJ2-1; v_call: TRBV19; clone_size: NA; d_call: NA; cdr3_nt: TGTGCCAGTAGTATCCGGACAGCATACAATGAGCAGTTCTTC; cdr3_aa: CASSIRTAYNEQFF
j_call: TRBJ2-5; v_call: TRBV23-1; clone_size: NA; d_call: NA; cdr3_nt: TGCGCCAGCAGTCAATCGCGGTGGAAGTACCAAGAGACCCAGTACTTC; cdr3_aa: CASSQSRWKYQETQYF
j_call: TRBJ2-1; v_call: TRBV29-1; clone_size: NA; d_call: NA; cdr3_nt: TGCAGCGTTGGACCTGGGACACTCAGGAATGAGCAGTTCTTC; cdr3_aa: CSVGPGTLRNEQFF
j_call: TRBJ2-5; v_call: TRBV5-1; clone_size: NA; d_call: TRBD2; cdr3_nt: TGCGCCAGCAGCTCACTAGCGGGAAAAGAGACCCAGTACTTC; cdr3_aa: CASSSLAGKETQYF
j_call: TRBJ2-3; v_call: TRBV3-1/TRBV3-2; clone_size: NA; d_call: TRBD1; cdr3_nt: TGTGCCAGCAGCCAAGAGCGGGACAGGGTGTACATCCCTTATACCCACACAGATACGCAGTATTTT; cdr3_aa: CASSQERDRVYIPYTHTDTQYF
j_call: TRBJ1-5; v_call: TRBV6-1; clone_size: NA; d_call: TRBD1; cdr3_nt: TGTGCCAGCAGTGAAAGTGTCGGAGACAGGGATCTTGAGAGCAATCAGCCCCAGCATTTT; cdr3_aa: CASSESVGDRDLESNQPQHF
j_call: TRBJ1-2; v_call: TRBV3-1/TRBV3-2; clone_size: once; d_call: TRBD1; cdr3_nt: TGTGCCAGCAGCCCGACCAGGGGGCGGGCGGTTGGCTACACCTTC; cdr3_aa: CASSPTRGRAVGYTF
j_call: TRBJ1-2; v_call: TRBV3-1/TRBV3-2; clone_size: NA; d_call: NA; cdr3_nt: TGTGCCAGCAGCCAAGCGGCAGGGCTAGCTAACTATGGCTACACCTTC; cdr3_aa: CASSQAAGLANYGYTF
j_call: TRBJ1-1; v_call: TRBV12-3/TRBV12-4; clone_size: NA; d_call: NA; cdr3_nt: TGTGCCAGCAGGGGGCTCGCTGAAGCTTTCTTT; cdr3_aa: CASRGLAEAFF
j_call: TRBJ1-2; v_call: TRBV27; clone_size: NA; d_call: TRBD1; cdr3_nt: TGTGCCAGCAGTTACCTCCCGGACAGGGGTCTTGGGGGCTACACCTTC; cdr3_aa: CASSYLPDRGLGGYTF